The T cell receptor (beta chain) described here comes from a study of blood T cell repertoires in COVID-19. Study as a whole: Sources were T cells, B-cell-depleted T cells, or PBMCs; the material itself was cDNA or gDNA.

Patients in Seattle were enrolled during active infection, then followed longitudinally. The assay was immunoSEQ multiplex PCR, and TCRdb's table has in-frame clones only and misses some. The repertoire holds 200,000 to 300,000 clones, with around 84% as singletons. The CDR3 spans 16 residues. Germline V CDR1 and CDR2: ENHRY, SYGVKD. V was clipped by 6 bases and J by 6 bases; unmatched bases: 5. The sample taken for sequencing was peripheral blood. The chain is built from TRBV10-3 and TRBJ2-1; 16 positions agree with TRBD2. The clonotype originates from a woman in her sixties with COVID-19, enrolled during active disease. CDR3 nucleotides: TGTGCCATCAGCGGGACTAGCGGGAGGGCCGGCAATGAGCAGTTCTTC. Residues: CAISGTSGRAGNEQFF.